This T cell receptor (beta chain) was obtained from a study of shared T cell receptors in the human thymus. Trimming took 0 bases from V and 0 from J, leaving 9 bases between them. The germline CDR1 and CDR2 sequences are LGHNA and YSLEER. The CDR3 sequence is 15 residues long. Method: immunoSEQ multiplex PCR; TCRdb's copy keeps in-frame clones and lacks some. The sample yields hundreds of thousands of clones, 80% to 90% seen once. The same specimen was also included in a second study, on human thymus T cells. That work adds: Thymic tissue was derived from resections collected during corrective heart surgery. Blood and thymic repertoires both appeared biased in V and J gene usage. Highly overlapping thymic repertoires in unrelated individuals were reported by related research.

The sequencing input was thymocytes. This chain links TRBV4-3 with TRBJ2-7; tentative D call: TRBD1 (5 bases). The source of this sequence is a girl less than two years old with a congenital heart defect. CDR3 nucleotide sequence: TGCGCCAGCAGCCAAGACAGGGCCCCCTCCTACGAGCAGTACTTC. Translation gives CASSQDRAPSYEQYF.